The 21 T cell receptor beta chains below were found in one sample sequenced in a study of human T cells and chemical hapten exposure. Total RNA extraction was carried out from unfractionated whole blood. Each CDR3 protein gets one entry after TCRdb re-called the 5' RACE reads with MiXCR. The table records around 140,000 distinct CDR3 sequences, over 3.5% of them present only once. These receptors all stem from a female donor in good health.

This clonotype was counted ten times or more. J is TRBJ2-2 and V is TRBV19; TRBD1 matches 7 bases. The CDR3 has 14 amino acids. Losses at the gene ends were 4 bases for V and 5 bases for J; bases not matched to a gene: 4. The germline CDR1 and CDR2 sequences are LNHDA and SQIVND (reference sequence). The CDR3 nucleotides are TGTGCCAGTAGTAGCTTGGACAGGACCGGGGAGCTGTTTTTT. Translating gives CASSSLDRTGELFF.

This clonotype was detected many times. V usage is TRBV12-5 and J usage is TRBJ2-2, with 7 bases fitting TRBD1. The V segment lost 0 bases and the J segment 6 bases; nucleotides outside the gene matches: 1. This CDR3 comprises 14 residues. CDR1 is LGHNT and CDR2 is FRNRAP in the germline V gene. The CDR3 nucleotides are TGTGCTAGTGGTTTGGTACAGGGGCCCGGGGAGCTGTTTTTT. Its translation: CASGLVQGPGELFF.

This clonotype appeared many times. The rearrangement links TRBV20-1 to TRBJ1-1; a possible D gene is TRBD1 (6 bases). The CDR3 extends over 13 amino acids. Trimming cost V 5 bases and J 1 base, with 11 bases left between them. Germline V gene lookup returns CDR1 DFQATT and CDR2 SNEGSKA (reference sequence). This chain's CDR3 is CSAPGGPNTEAFF. DNA for the CDR3: TGCAGTGCTCCCGGGGGCCCGAACACTGAAGCTTTCTTT.

Many counts were recorded for this clonotype. The chain is built from TRBV6-1 and TRBJ1-1, with 8 bases fitting TRBD1. The CDR3 totals 13 residues. The germline CDR1 and CDR2 sequences are MNHNS and SASEGT. The junction had 6 bases not matched to a gene; V was cut back by 1 base and J by 11 bases. The CDR3 nucleotides read TGTGCCAGCAGTGAAGTACGGACAGGGACGGCTTTCTTT. This codes for CASSEVRTGTAFF.

This clonotype came up a few times. The CDR3 loop reads CSATGGDHEQYF. In DNA form, the CDR3 reads TGCAGCGCCACGGGGGGGGACCACGAGCAGTACTTC. This chain joins TRBV29-1 and TRBJ2-7; the match to TRBD2 covers 8 bases. Looked up from germline, CDR1 is SQVTM and CDR2 is ANQGSEA. The CDR3 extends over 12 amino acids. V dropped 7 bases and J dropped 5; count of bases not matched to a gene: 7.

This clonotype came up many times. This sequence joins TRBV6-5 and TRBJ1-5, with unresolved D. V was clipped by 6 bases and J by 1 base, with 13 bases between them. In germline, CDR1 is MNHEY, CDR2 SVGAGI. The CDR3 extends over 15 amino acids. The CDR3 spells CASSFGRTSNQPQHF. In nucleotides, the CDR3 is TGTGCCAGCAGCTTCGGACGGACGAGCAATCAGCCCCAGCATTTT.

This clonotype was seen a few times. The J gene is TRBJ2-3, the V gene TRBV7-9; D uncertain. There are 14 residues in the CDR3. V lost 8 bases and J 2 bases, leaving 14 bases between the germline ends. Germline assignment: CDR1 SEHNR and CDR2 FQNEAQ (reference sequence). The CDR3 bases are TGTGCCAGCTTTTCTACAGACAACACAGATACGCAGTATTTT. Its protein is CASFSTDNTDTQYF.

The sample holds many counts of this clonotype. This chain joins TRBV12-3 or TRBV12-4 and TRBJ1-2; the match to TRBD1 covers 9 bases. The CDR3 is 15 residues long. The ends lost 2 bases at V and 4 bases at J; junction bases unmatched: 5. The DNA of the CDR3 is TGTGCCAGCAGTTTAACAGGGGGCGCGGGCTATGGCTACACCTTC. Protein: CASSLTGGAGYGYTF.

This clonotype has at least ten counts. The chain carries TRBV25-1 and TRBJ2-3, with D possibly being TRBD1 (6 bases). The CDR3 sequence is 15 residues long. Germline V gene sequence: CDR1 MGHDK, CDR2 SYGVNS. Trimming shortened V by 4 bases and J by 3 bases, and 14 bases separated the two germline ends. The CDR3 spells CASSVQGTGTDTQYF. The CDR3 region has the DNA TGTGCCAGCAGTGTACAGGGTACGGGTACAGATACGCAGTATTTT.

The V call is TRBV5-1, the J call TRBJ1-1; D remains ambiguous. Trimming left V 1 base short and J 3 bases short, with 13 bases between. From germline, CDR1 is SGHRS and CDR2 YFSETQ. This CDR3 has 15 residues. CDR3 residues: CASSLLLGWDTEAFF. The CDR3 coding sequence is TGCGCCAGCAGCTTGCTGTTGGGGTGGGACACTGAAGCTTTCTTT.

This clonotype was seen only once. Just one base apart from a much larger clone, this may be a read error. The chain joins TRBV7-9 to TRBJ1-2; D call uncertain. The V gene's germline CDR1 is SEHNR and CDR2 FQNEAQ (reference sequence). The V gene lost 5 bases and the J gene lost 6 bases, with 25 bases spanning the gap. There are 17 residues in the CDR3. CDR3: CASSPRILRRTPDGYTF. In DNA form, the CDR3 reads TGTGCCAGCAGCCCCCGCATCCTAAGGCGAACGCCCGATGGCTACACCTTC.

In this sample, this clonotype turned up many times. This chain links TRBV18 with TRBJ2-1, with 7 bases fitting TRBD2. The V segment lost 2 bases and the J segment 8 bases; nucleotides outside the gene matches: 3. Germline values: CDR1 KGHSH, CDR2 LQKENI. The length of the CDR3 is 13 residues. CDR3: CASSPLAGHEQFF. CDR3 coding DNA: TGTGCCAGCTCACCATTAGCGGGTCATGAGCAGTTCTTC.

This clonotype has ten or more counts. The chain links TRBV13 to TRBJ1-4; D possibly corresponds to TRBD1 (6 bases). V gave up 4 bases and J gave up 7 bases, with 13 bases separating them. Germline V gene data show CDR1 as PRHDT and CDR2 as FYEKMQ (reference sequence). This CDR3 is 14 amino acids long. As DNA, the CDR3 is TGTGCCAGCAGCTCCACAGGGCGGGGTGAAAAACTGTTTTTT. It encodes CASSSTGRGEKLFF. Filled out from reference TRBV13 and TRBJ1-4, the complete variable domain reads AAGVIQSPRHLIKEKRETATLKCYPIPRHDTVYWYQQGPGQDPQFLISFYEKMQSDKGSIPDRFSAQQFSDYHSELNMSSLELGDSALYFCASSSTGRGEKLFFGSGTQLSVL.

This clonotype was recorded many times. This chain links TRBV12-3 or TRBV12-4 with TRBJ2-2; perhaps TRBD2 as D (5 bases). The CDR3 is 13 amino acids. V shed 10 bases and J shed 4 bases, with 13 bases lying between them. In DNA, the CDR3 is TGTGCCACCTCAGCGGCGGGCACCGGGGAGCTGTTTTTT. Its translation is CATSAAGTGELFF.

The chain has TRBV5-4 and TRBJ2-5, with D hard to call. The CDR3 is made up of 16 amino acids. CDR1 is SGHNT, CDR2 YYREEE, per germline (reference sequence). V lost 0 bases to trimming and J lost 0 bases, with 12 bases between them. CDR3 in amino acids: CASSLDGGDYQETQYF. CDR3 nucleotide sequence: TGTGCCAGCAGCTTGGATGGCGGCGACTACCAAGAGACCCAGTACTTC.

This clonotype was recorded at least ten times. The chain is built from TRBV10-3 and TRBJ2-3; 7 nucleotides align to TRBD2. The CDR3 extends over 14 amino acids. The germline gives CDR1 ENHRY, CDR2 SYGVKD. V shed 6 bases, J shed 2 bases, and the junction held 5 bases outside the gene matches. CDR3 in amino acids: CAISGLGHTDTQYF. In DNA, the CDR3 is TGTGCCATCAGCGGACTAGGACACACAGATACGCAGTATTTT.

This clonotype occurred many times. The chain uses TRBV4-3 and TRBJ2-6; perhaps TRBD2 as D (5 bases). This CDR3 region has 16 residues. The germline V gene has CDR1 LGHNA and CDR2 YSLEER. Trimming stripped 0 bases from V and 1 base from J, with 7 bases between. CDR3 sequence reads: CASSQDTGSGANVLTF. The DNA of the CDR3 is TGCGCCAGCAGCCAAGATACGGGATCTGGGGCCAACGTCCTGACTTTC.

This clonotype came up many times. The chain joins TRBV6-2 or TRBV6-3 to TRBJ1-1; D might be TRBD1 (6 bases). Germline V gives CDR1 MNHEY, CDR2 SVGEGT. V gave up 2 bases and J gave up 0 bases, with 10 bases separating them. The CDR3 sequence is 15 residues long. The CDR3, as DNA: TGTGCCAGCAGTTACGCGGACAGCCTGAACACTGAAGCTTTCTTT. Amino acids: CASSYADSLNTEAFF.

Ten or more counts support this clonotype. V and J are TRBV5-6 and TRBJ2-1; D unresolved. Germline V gene sequence: CDR1 SGHDT, CDR2 YYEEEE. This CDR3 comprises 13 residues. Trimming shortened V by 1 base and J by 7 bases, and 9 bases separated the two germline ends. Here the CDR3 reads CASSLISSNEQFF. CDR3 DNA: TGTGCCAGCAGCTTGATTAGCTCTAATGAGCAGTTCTTC.

With respect to this clonotype: One base away lies a much larger clone, so this may be a sequencing read error. The chain employs TRBV11-2 and TRBJ2-3; TRBD1 aligns across 9 bases. CDR3 size: 16 residues. The germline gives CDR1 SGHAT, CDR2 FQNNGV. The CDR3 DNA is TGTGCCAGCACCTTAATCGGGACAGGGCGCACAGATACGCGGTATTTT. Amino acid sequence: CASTLIGTGRTDTRYF.

This clonotype was counted a single time. This clone may be a read error of a much larger clone one base away. This rearrangement joins TRBV29-1 to TRBJ2-1; 12 positions match TRBD2. J gave up 8 bases and V 4 bases, and 21 bases lay outside the gene matches. Per germline, CDR1 SQVTM and CDR2 ANQGSEA. CDR3 size: 19 residues. CDR3 in amino acids: CSVVEARRTSGGSGYEQFF. CDR3 in DNA: TGCAGCGTTGTTGAGGCGCGGCGTACTAGCGGGGGGTCGGGGTATGAGCAGTTCTTC.